One sample yielded the 32 T cell receptor beta chains listed below, sequenced in a study of blood T cell repertoires in COVID-19. Profiling relied on immunoSEQ multiplex PCR, and the TCRdb table lists in-frame clones only, not all of them. This sample has 300,000 or so clones, with about 90% found just once. Sequenced material: peripheral blood. The receptors shown here come from a middle-aged woman with acute or convalescent COVID-19.

CDR3 bases: TGTGCCAGTAGTATTCCGACAAGAACGAACACTGAAGCTTTCTTT. It yields the protein CASSIPTRTNTEAFF. This chain links TRBV19 with TRBJ1-1, with unresolved D. The germline V gene encodes CDR1 LNHDA and CDR2 SQIVND (reference sequence). V was shortened by 3 bases and J by 1 base, with 12 bases between the two germline ends. The CDR3 covers 15 residues.

The chain has TRBV5-6 and TRBJ1-5, with 11 bases that match TRBD1. This CDR3 comprises 14 residues. V shed 4 bases, J shed 6 bases, and the junction held 3 bases outside the gene matches. Germline assignment: CDR1 SGHDT and CDR2 YYEEEE. The CDR3 DNA sequence: TGTGCCAGCAGCGCAGGGACAGGGGGTCAGCCCCAGCATTTT. Residues: CASSAGTGGQPQHF.

V and J are TRBV10-1 and TRBJ2-3; TRBD2 aligns across 13 bases. CDR3 length equals 16 residues. V lost 3 bases and J lost 2; bases outside the gene matches: 2. In germline, CDR1 is WNHNN, CDR2 SYGVQD (reference sequence). This chain's CDR3 is CASSDTSGGDTDTQYF. CDR3 coding DNA: TGCGCCAGCAGTGATACTAGCGGGGGGGACACAGATACGCAGTATTTT.

The CDR3 is CASSRQGNNSPLHF. CDR3 nucleotide sequence: TGTGCCAGCAGTAGACAGGGAAATAATTCACCCCTCCACTTT. V and J are TRBV6-5 and TRBJ1-6; 7 positions match TRBD1. V lost 5 bases to trimming and J lost 5 bases; unmatched junction nucleotides: 3. The germline CDR1 and CDR2 sequences are MNHEY and SVGAGI. The CDR3 consists of 14 residues.

This chain joins TRBV6-6 and TRBJ1-1; D is possibly TRBD1 (5 bases). CDR1 MNHNY and CDR2 SVGAGI come from the germline V gene (reference sequence). CDR3 length equals 13 residues. Trimming shortened V by 5 bases and J by 1 base, and 8 bases separated the two germline ends. Here the CDR3 DNA reads TGTGCCAGCAGTCGGGGCCCGAACACTGAAGCTTTCTTT. It encodes CASSRGPNTEAFF.

The chain has TRBV18 and TRBJ1-6; 8 positions agree with TRBD1. The CDR3 loop spans 13 amino acids. Trimming at V came to 7 bases and at J to 8 bases, leaving 4 bases not matched to a gene. Germline values: CDR1 KGHSH, CDR2 LQKENI. CDR3 sequence (DNA): TGTGCCAGCTTACCGGGACAGGATTCACCCCTCCACTTT. This sequence encodes CASLPGQDSPLHF.

The J gene is TRBJ1-6, the V gene TRBV10-3; no reliable D call. Trimming left V 0 bases short and J 10 bases short, with 16 bases between. The CDR3 consists of 16 residues. The germline V gene encodes CDR1 ENHRY and CDR2 SYGVKD. DNA of the CDR3: TGTGCCATCAGTGAGTCGAATCGGGGATTGGGATCACCCCTCCACTTT. Translated: CAISESNRGLGSPLHF.

The genes are TRBV10-2 and TRBJ1-2; 9 positions match TRBD1. This CDR3 comprises 15 residues. Looked up from germline, CDR1 is WSHSY and CDR2 is SAAADI. Unmatched junction bases numbered 6, after V lost 1 base and J lost 6 bases. DNA of the CDR3: TGCGCCAGCAGTGAGTTCCGACAGGGGGACAATGGCTACACCTTC. It encodes CASSEFRQGDNGYTF.

The chain joins TRBV30 to TRBJ2-5; the D gene is possibly TRBD2 (7 bases). V shed 8 bases and J shed 0 bases, with 10 bases lying between them. The CDR3 is 12 amino acids. CDR1 is GTSNPN, CDR2 SVGIG, per germline (reference sequence). The CDR3 region is CAGGGYQETQYF. The CDR3 bases are TGTGCCGGGGGGGGCTACCAAGAGACCCAGTACTTC.

The J gene is TRBJ1-5, the V gene TRBV19; D gene unclear. The CDR3 sequence is 15 residues long. V shed 3 bases and J shed 1 base, with 10 bases lying between them. Germline-derived CDR1 and CDR2 are LNHDA and SQIVND (reference sequence). CDR3 amino acids: CASSMNGYSNQPQHF. CDR3 in DNA: TGTGCCAGTAGTATGAACGGGTACAGCAATCAGCCCCAGCATTTT.

This clone has a single count. The chain employs TRBV29-1 and TRBJ1-2; 8 nucleotides align to TRBD1. Germline CDR1 SQVTM, CDR2 ANQGSEA. V lost 2 bases to trimming and J lost 8 bases; unmatched junction nucleotides: 7. The CDR3 length is 13 residues. The CDR3 sequence: CSVERQGASGYTF. The CDR3 DNA reads TGCAGCGTTGAAAGGCAGGGGGCATCCGGCTACACCTTC.

This sequence joins TRBV9 and TRBJ1-4; tentatively, D is TRBD1 (5 bases). The CDR3 runs 16 residues. V lost 0 bases and J 8 bases, leaving 17 bases between the germline ends. Germline CDR1 SGDLS, CDR2 YYNGEE. CDR3 residues: CASSVEVGESGEKLFF. The CDR3 region has the DNA TGTGCCAGCAGCGTAGAAGTAGGGGAAAGCGGGGAAAAACTGTTTTTT.

The chain combines TRBV5-1 with TRBJ2-1; perhaps TRBD2 as D (5 bases). The CDR3 is made up of 15 amino acids. Deletions cut 0 bases from V and 3 bases from J, with 10 bases between. The germline V gene has CDR1 SGHRS and CDR2 YFSETQ. CDR3 nucleotides: TGCGCCAGCAGCTTGGGCCTAGCTGGCTACAATGAGCAGTTCTTC. Encoded protein: CASSLGLAGYNEQFF.

This clone was counted once. This rearrangement joins TRBV18 to TRBJ1-4; the D is unclear. Trimming left V 3 bases short and J 12 bases short, with 11 bases between. The CDR3 spans 12 residues. Germline-derived CDR1 and CDR2 are KGHSH and LQKENI. This chain's CDR3 is CASSPTDGQLFF. The CDR3 DNA reads TGTGCCAGCTCACCGACTGACGGTCAACTGTTTTTT.

V gene TRBV4-1 combines with J gene TRBJ1-2; TRBD1 matches at 9 bases. The CDR3 is 16 amino acids. Germline V CDR1 and CDR2: MGHRA, YSYEKL. J gave up 7 bases and V 7 bases, and 16 bases lay outside the gene matches. CDR3 sequence reads: CASTTFPGQGFSGYTF. CDR3 DNA: TGCGCCAGCACCACTTTCCCGGGACAGGGTTTTAGTGGCTACACCTTC.

This chain connects TRBV5-6 to TRBJ1-2; 8 bases align to TRBD1. This CDR3 region has 13 residues. J was trimmed by 8 bases and V by 4 bases; bases with no gene match: 7. The V gene's germline CDR1 is SGHDT and CDR2 YYEEEE. The CDR3 DNA is TGTGCCAGCAGCCGGACAGGGCCAGGAGGCTACACCTTC. Translating gives CASSRTGPGGYTF.

The genes are TRBV19 and TRBJ2-1; 8 nucleotides line up with TRBD1. With 0 bases clipped from V and 12 bases from J, the junction kept 7 bases outside the gene matches. Germline values: CDR1 LNHDA, CDR2 SQIVND (reference sequence). The CDR3 loop spans 14 amino acids. The CDR3 reads CASSIDLPGTGQFF. In DNA, the CDR3 is TGTGCCAGTAGTATAGATCTTCCCGGGACAGGGCAGTTCTTC.

This clone was seen only a few times. CDR3 nucleotide sequence: TGTGCCAGTAGTATAGGATGGACAGGGATAATCGATTCACCCCTCCACTTT. Encoded protein: CASSIGWTGIIDSPLHF. V usage is TRBV19 and J usage is TRBJ1-6, with TRBD1 matching 8 bases. V gave up 1 base and J gave up 8 bases; unmatched junction bases: 10. Germline CDR1 reads LNHDA; CDR2 reads SQIVND (reference sequence). CDR3 length equals 17 residues.

The chain carries TRBV18 and TRBJ1-1; no clear D gene. Germline CDR1 KGHSH, CDR2 LQKENI. The CDR3 totals 13 residues. Trimming stripped 2 bases from V and 4 bases from J, with 8 bases between. CDR3 sequence: CASSPRQATEAFF. The CDR3 DNA sequence: TGTGCCAGCTCACCAAGGCAGGCCACTGAAGCTTTCTTT.

V usage is TRBV4-1 and J usage is TRBJ2-5; TRBD2 might be the D (6 bases). The V gene's germline CDR1 is MGHRA and CDR2 YSYEKL. V lost 1 base and J lost 6, with 12 bases in between. The CDR3 has 14 amino acids. CDR3 DNA: TGCGCCAGCAGCCAAGTGGAGGGTGCGCAGACCCAGTACTTC. Its translation is CASSQVEGAQTQYF.

The rearrangement uses TRBV7-2 and TRBJ1-2; the D gene is possibly TRBD1 (5 bases). The CDR3 runs 15 residues. V shed 5 bases and J shed 0 bases, with 13 bases lying between them. Germline lookup yields CDR1 SGHTA and CDR2 FQGNSA. CDR3 residues: CASSPETDPNYGYTF. The CDR3 bases are TGTGCCAGCAGCCCCGAGACAGACCCTAACTATGGCTACACCTTC.

CDR3: CASSPPYRGASYNEQFF. CDR3 DNA: TGTGCCAGCTCACCACCTTACAGGGGAGCTTCCTACAATGAGCAGTTCTTC. V usage is TRBV18 and J usage is TRBJ2-1; 7 bases map to TRBD1. This CDR3 has 17 amino acids. J lost 1 base, V lost 0 bases, and 6 bases had no gene match. Germline V gene data show CDR1 as KGHSH and CDR2 as LQKENI.

V gene TRBV7-9 combines with J gene TRBJ1-4; 8 bases are a match to TRBD1. V shed 5 bases and J 8 bases; nucleotides not matched to a gene: 7. Germline V CDR1 and CDR2: SEHNR, FQNEAQ (reference sequence). The CDR3 consists of 14 residues. CDR3 protein: CASSEGQGREKLFF. Written as DNA, the CDR3 is TGTGCCAGCAGCGAAGGACAGGGCCGGGAAAAACTGTTTTTT. Using reference TRBV7-9 and TRBJ1-4 for the parts outside the CDR3, the full variable domain is DTGVSQNPRHKITKRGQNVTFRCDPISEHNRLYWYRQTLGQGPEFLTYFQNEAQLEKSRLLSDRFSAERPKGSFSTLEIQRTEQGDSAMYLCASSEGQGREKLFFGSGTQLSVL.

There are a few counts of this clone. CDR3 in amino acids: CASGLARQALYGYTF. DNA of the CDR3: TGTGCTAGTGGTTTGGCCAGACAGGCTCTCTATGGCTACACCTTC. The chain has TRBV12-5 and TRBJ1-2, with a weak D call TRBD1 (6 bases). Germline V gene data show CDR1 as LGHNT and CDR2 as FRNRAP. V was pared by 1 base and J by 4 bases, with 13 bases between. The CDR3 has 15 residues.

This clone was picked up a small number of times. This chain joins TRBV30 and TRBJ1-5, with D possibly TRBD1 on 5 matching bases. CDR1 and CDR2 from the germline V gene are GTSNPN and SVGIG (reference sequence). V was cut by 1 base and J by 7 bases, with 14 bases left in between. CDR3 length: 14 amino acids. The CDR3 DNA follows: TGTGCCTGGAGTGGGACCAGGGTAGAACAGCCCCAGCATTTT. Its protein product is CAWSGTRVEQPQHF.

The rearrangement uses TRBV21-1 and TRBJ2-6; TRBD1 reflects the table's D call only, with no check against the DNA. TRBV21-1 is a recognized pseudogene. This CDR3 has 18 amino acids. The CDR3 protein is CASSPRTGGRSGANVLTF. Here the CDR3 DNA reads TGTGCCAGCAGTCCTAGAACAGGGGGGAGATCTGGGGCCAACGTCCTGACTTTC.

Worth noting for this clone: Mismatch with germline at one junction end may stem from a read error. The chain joins TRBV6-5 to TRBJ1-4; 9 bases map to TRBD1. Germline V gene lookup returns CDR1 MNHEY and CDR2 SVGAGI. The CDR3 totals 11 residues. The CDR3 region has the DNA TGTGCCAGCAGGACCTCGACAGGGGGGGTTTTT. Translated: CASRTSTGGVF.

This chain links TRBV19 with TRBJ2-3; 8 bases fit TRBD2. V shed 2 bases and J 5 bases; nucleotides not matched to a gene: 6. The CDR3 length is 15 residues. Germline V gene lookup returns CDR1 LNHDA and CDR2 SQIVND (reference sequence). The CDR3 region has the DNA TGTGCCAGTAGTATAAGGTCACGGGGGGGAGATACGCAGTATTTT. As protein: CASSIRSRGGDTQYF.

J is TRBJ1-1 and V is TRBV7-9, with D perhaps TRBD1 (5 bases). V lost 5 bases, J lost 3 bases, and 10 bases lay in between. The germline V gene has CDR1 SEHNR and CDR2 FQNEAQ (reference sequence). CDR3 size: 13 residues. CDR3 loop: CASSQQGDTEAFF. The CDR3 DNA follows: TGTGCCAGCAGCCAACAAGGGGACACTGAAGCTTTCTTT.

The CDR3 spells CASSQQGQGSFF. The DNA of the CDR3 is TGCGCCAGCAGCCAGCAGGGACAGGGGTCTTTCTTT. The chain carries TRBV4-1 and TRBJ1-1, with 10 bases aligning to TRBD1. The CDR3 is 12 residues long. Unmatched junction bases numbered 4, after V lost 3 bases and J lost 12 bases. Germline CDR1 reads MGHRA; CDR2 reads YSYEKL.

The chain combines TRBV7-3 with TRBJ1-2; 10 bases map to TRBD1. V shed 5 bases, J shed 6 bases, and the junction held 6 bases outside the gene matches. The germline CDR1 and CDR2 sequences are SGHTA and FQGTGA. The CDR3 has 14 residues. DNA for the CDR3: TGTGCCAGCAGCCCTACGGGGACAGGGGATGGCTACACCTTC. It encodes CASSPTGTGDGYTF. Looking up the rest from reference TRBV7-3 and TRBJ1-2 gives the full variable domain: GAGVSQTPSNKVTEKGKYVELRCDPISGHTALYWYRQSLGQGPEFLIYFQGTGAADDSGLPNDRFFAVRPEGSVSTLKIQRTERGDSAVYLCASSPTGTGDGYTFGSGTRLTVV.

CDR3 in DNA: TGCGCCAGCAGCCACCCCGGACAGGGCTTTGAAGCTTTCTTT. Amino acids: CASSHPGQGFEAFF. The chain uses TRBV4-1 and TRBJ1-1; 8 positions match TRBD1. The CDR3 consists of 14 residues. The germline V gene encodes CDR1 MGHRA and CDR2 YSYEKL. V trimming: 3 bases; J trimming: 7 bases; junction bases outside the gene matches: 7.